This T cell receptor beta chain was retrieved from a study of Graves' ophthalmopathy and Graves' hyperthyroidism (dated by TCRdb to 2016 to 2019). Turning to the overall study: Peripheral blood was collected at initial diagnosis, before any treatment. After sampling, hyperthyroidism patients received methimazole starting at 30 mg daily, and ophthalmopathy patients received high-dose intravenous methylprednisolone. To explore V-J signatures distinguishing ophthalmopathy from hyperthyroidism, a discovery set of 100 patients (43 ophthalmopathy, 55 to 60 stable hyperthyroidism) was enrolled. In roughly 6 hyperthyroidism patients, T-cell repertoires of thyroid tissue and blood were compared. To tell Graves' ophthalmopathy apart from Graves' hyperthyroidism, and to predict which patients would progress to ophthalmopathy, the study relied on TCR beta repertoire signatures. In total, around 140 blood samples were TCR-sequenced: approximately 42 ophthalmopathy, approximately 80 hyperthyroidism and some 17 hyperthyroidism-to-ophthalmopathy patients. The independent validation cohort included about 20 hyperthyroidism patients plus 17 patients who later progressed from hyperthyroidism to ophthalmopathy. Broader findings and caveats from the paper: Most expanded thyroid clonotypes with frequency above 0.001 were also detected in blood, suggesting blood repertoires may reflect the thyroid immune response. No statistical method was used to predetermine the sample size, and group allocation was not hidden from the investigators. Ophthalmopathy was separated from stable hyperthyroidism by the 13-signature model with more than 85% sensitivity and 81% to 84% specificity in cross-validation and with 80%/75% in the test set. In validation, the model predicted ophthalmopathy progression with about 70% sensitivity and 72.22% specificity; more than ten predicted patients were CT-confirmed with GO in a median of 6.5 months.

This clonotype was found a few times. Its antigen is unknown. Base qualities are not at hand, and no much larger clone is one base apart. Ophthalmopathy patients were characterized by moderately to severely active disease, a Clinical Activity Score of at least 3, a NOSPECS grade of at least 4, and a disease duration under 3 months. Patients with other autoimmune diseases, uncontrolled infections, pregnancy or lactation were excluded. Clinical symptoms, serum thyroxine, TRAb, thyroid ultrasound and orbital computed tomography were used for diagnosis. Using Ficoll-Paque density gradient centrifugation, PBMCs were isolated from over 8.5 ml of fresh peripheral blood. Total RNA was extracted using Trizol reagent, and RNA quality was checked on an Agilent 2100 Bioanalyzer. For repertoire sequencing, TCR beta CDR3 regions were amplified from RNA transcripts. The first round of RT-PCR was done with HTBI primers and the Qiagen OneStep RT-PCR kit, and was followed by a second round of multiplex PCR, then size selection and purification. Libraries were sequenced paired-end with 100 bp reads on an Illumina HiSeq2000. On the study's bioinformatics: SOAPnuke was used to process the reads, throwing out any read that had adapters, had uncalled bases, had a mean Phred below 15, or lacked an exact constant-primer or identifier match. COPE v1.2.5 was used to merge high-quality paired reads. Clonotypes were defined as unique nucleotide sequences and were aligned to IMGT TRB V, D and J references using MiTCR v1.1. Only V-J combinations with frequency above 0.0001 were analysed, covering around 99% of repertoires. For each V-J combination, a TCR clonal expansion and chaos score was defined as F50 clonal expansion divided by the chaos observed in the TCRdist matrix. Welch's t-statistics and random forest were used to reduce the features to 10 to 15 V-J combinations, which were then used as input to a naive Bayes classifier. The Morisita-Horn index was used to measure how similar the thyroid and blood repertoires were. The public reads were reprocessed in TCRdb via fastp at Q25 and MiXCR, keeping in-frame beta chains. Identical CDR3 proteins give one entry, which carries the most common genes and DNA. The V and J calls follow TCRdb's processing rather than the paper's. This sample comprises roughly 700,000 distinct CDR3 sequences, approximately 40% of them detected only once. The ten largest account for about 40% of the sample.

This TCR came from an adult man with Graves' ophthalmopathy. Input material: peripheral blood.

The nucleotide sequence is TGCGCCAGCAGCTTGGCGTTGGGGACAGAAACCTACGAGCAGTACTTC. It encodes CASSLALGTETYEQYF. The V gene is TRBV5-1 and the J gene is TRBJ2-7, with 7 junctional bases fitting TRBD1. The CDR3 measures 16 amino acids from cysteine to phenylalanine. Just CDR3 DNA is preserved here, 48 bases in frame from base 1. For CDR1 and CDR2, the germline V gene lists SGHRS and YFSETQ. V trim: 0 bases; J trim: 2 bases; unmatched bases: 8.